These T cell receptor beta chains were read from a single sample in a study of blood T cell repertoires in COVID-19. Sequenced by immunoSEQ multiplex PCR; TCRdb stores in-frame clones only, minus some. The sample lists some 93,000 clones; about 89% were seen once. Sequenced material: peripheral blood. Receptors originate from a man over 45 with acute or convalescent COVID-19. Each CDR3 is given with its conserved first and last residue. D genes are given only for firm matches. The size of a clone is reported for some rows only, either as once, few or many, or as a class for expanded clones.

clone_size,j_call,d_call,v_call,cdr3_aa,cdr3_nt
NA,TRBJ1-5,NA,TRBV28,CASSLISNQPQHF,TGTGCCAGCAGTTTAATAAGCAATCAGCCCCAGCATTTT
NA,TRBJ1-4,TRBD1,TRBV7-9,CASSLGWDRVNEKLFF,TGTGCCAGCAGCTTAGGGTGGGACAGGGTGAATGAAAAACTGTTTTTT
NA,TRBJ1-4,NA,TRBV19,CASSIDLGLLKGVSEKLFF,TGTGCCAGTAGTATAGATCTGGGGCTGCTAAAGGGGGTGTCGGAAAAACTGTTTTTT
NA,TRBJ2-7,NA,TRBV29-1,CSVGRGRAEQYF,TGCAGCGTTGGAAGGGGGAGGGCCGAGCAGTACTTC
NA,TRBJ1-1,NA,TRBV11-2,CASSRNRVRDGEAFF,TGTGCCAGCAGCAGGAACCGGGTCCGCGACGGAGAAGCTTTCTTT
NA,TRBJ2-7,NA,TRBV10-3,CAISPRDISYEQYF,TGTGCCATCAGTCCCCGGGACATCTCCTACGAGCAGTACTTC
NA,TRBJ1-2,TRBD1,TRBV10-3,CAISESIDRGNANYGYTF,TGTGCCATCAGTGAGTCTATTGACAGGGGTAATGCTAACTATGGCTACACCTTC
NA,TRBJ2-1,NA,TRBV11-2,CASSSGVGNEQFF,TGTGCCAGCAGCTCGGGAGTTGGCAATGAGCAGTTCTTC
NA,TRBJ2-2,NA,TRBV5-8,CASSRTLNTGELFF,TGTGCCAGCAGCAGGACATTGAACACCGGGGAGCTGTTTTTT
NA,TRBJ2-3,TRBD2,TRBV27,CASSLLAGGADTQYF,TGTGCCAGCAGTTTACTAGCGGGAGGAGCAGATACGCAGTATTTT
once,TRBJ2-2,TRBD1,TRBV28,CASSSQGAGTGELFF,TGTGCCAGCAGTTCCCAGGGGGCGGGCACCGGGGAGCTGTTTTTT
NA,TRBJ2-3,TRBD2,TRBV9,CASSISGRSADTQYF,TGTGCCAGCAGCATTAGCGGGAGAAGTGCAGATACGCAGTATTTT
NA,TRBJ2-1,NA,TRBV5-1,CASSSHGGNYNEQFF,TGCGCCAGCAGCTCCCACGGCGGGAATTACAATGAGCAGTTCTTC
NA,TRBJ2-7,TRBD1,TRBV14,CASSPGSGQGAREQYF,TGTGCCAGCAGCCCTGGTAGCGGACAGGGGGCGCGGGAGCAGTACTTC